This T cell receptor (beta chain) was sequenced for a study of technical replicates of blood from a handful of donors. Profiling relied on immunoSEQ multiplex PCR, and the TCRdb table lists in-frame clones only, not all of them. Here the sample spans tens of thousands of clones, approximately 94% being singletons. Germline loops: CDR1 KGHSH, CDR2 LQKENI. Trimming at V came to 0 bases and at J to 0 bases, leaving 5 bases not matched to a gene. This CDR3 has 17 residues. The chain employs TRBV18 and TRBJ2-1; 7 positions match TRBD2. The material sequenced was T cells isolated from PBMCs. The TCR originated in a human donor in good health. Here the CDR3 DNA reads TGTGCCAGCTCACCACCTTCTAGCGGCGGCTCCTACAATGAGCAGTTCTTC. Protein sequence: CASSPPSSGGSYNEQFF.